What follows are 26 T cell receptor beta chains derived from one specimen sequenced in a study of cytomegalovirus exposure and HLA in healthy donors. Vbeta (60) and Jbeta (13) primers were used in the PCR. The assay was immunoSEQ multiplex PCR, and TCRdb's table has in-frame clones only and misses some. The repertoire includes around 130,000 clones, around 77% of them detected once, and 5% to 6% sits in the top ten. The sample comprised PBMCs. The receptors come from a man aged 30-40 years in good health and CMV-seronegative.

This rearrangement joins TRBV13 to TRBJ2-3; tentative D call: TRBD1 (5 bases). There are 16 residues in the CDR3. CDR1 and CDR2 from the germline V gene are PRHDT and FYEKMQ (reference sequence). Trimming stripped 1 base from V and 2 bases from J, with 13 bases between. The chain's CDR3 is CASSLALTASTDTQYF. CDR3 nucleotide sequence: TGTGCCAGCAGCTTAGCCTTGACAGCCTCCACAGATACGCAGTATTTT. Full variable domain (remainder filled in from reference TRBV13 and TRBJ2-3): AAGVIQSPRHLIKEKRETATLKCYPIPRHDTVYWYQQGPGQDPQFLISFYEKMQSDKGSIPDRFSAQQFSDYHSELNMSSLELGDSALYFCASSLALTASTDTQYFGPGTRLTVL.

The V call is TRBV11-1, the J call TRBJ2-7; possibly TRBD2 for D (6 bases). Germline loops: CDR1 SGHAT, CDR2 FQDESV (reference sequence). The CDR3 runs 13 residues. V dropped 7 bases and J dropped 3 bases, with 13 bases sitting between them. CDR3 in amino acids: CASKGGLFYEQYF. For the CDR3, the DNA is TGTGCCAGCAAGGGAGGTCTTTTCTACGAGCAGTACTTC.

This sequence joins TRBV13 and TRBJ1-1; TRBD1 matches 8 bases. Germline-derived CDR1 and CDR2 are PRHDT and FYEKMQ (reference sequence). Trimming removed 8 bases from V and 4 bases from J; junction bases left unmatched: 12. This CDR3 has 15 amino acids. CDR3 DNA sequence: TGTGCCAGCGCCCAGGGGGCCGGGGGAGTCACTGAAGCTTTCTTT. This sequence encodes CASAQGAGGVTEAFF.

The chain carries TRBV11-2 and TRBJ2-7; the D gene is possibly TRBD2 (6 bases). CDR3 length equals 13 residues. The germline CDR1 and CDR2 sequences are SGHAT and FQNNGV. Trimming pared 6 bases from V and 6 bases from J, leaving 15 bases between. The CDR3 sequence: CASSRLLGGEQYF. CDR3 DNA: TGTGCCAGCAGTCGACTGCTGGGAGGCGAGCAGTACTTC.

V is TRBV4-2 and J is TRBJ2-1; 10 bases agree with TRBD2. Germline CDR1 reads LGHNA; CDR2 reads YNFKEQ. The junction had 1 base not matched to a gene; V was cut back by 3 bases and J by 5 bases. This CDR3 spans 14 amino acids. CDR3 nucleotide sequence: TGTGCCAGCAGCCAGGGACTAGCGAACAATGAGCAGTTCTTC. Translation gives CASSQGLANNEQFF.

V gene TRBV11-1 combines with J gene TRBJ2-1; 7 bases fit TRBD1. Germline V gives CDR1 SGHAT, CDR2 FQDESV (reference sequence). The CDR3 sequence is 12 residues long. J lost 12 bases, V lost 5 bases, and 7 bases had no gene match. The CDR3 is CASSATGEGQFF. As DNA, the CDR3 is TGTGCCAGCAGCGCAACAGGGGAAGGGCAGTTCTTC.

There are a few counts of this clone. In nucleotides, the CDR3 is TGCAGCGTAAAGATGAGCTCTGGAAACACCATATATTTT. It is translated as CSVKMSSGNTIYF. The rearrangement joins TRBV29-1 to TRBJ1-3; no reliable D call. The germline gives CDR1 SQVTM, CDR2 ANQGSEA. Trimming removed 6 bases from V and 0 bases from J, with 9 bases in between. The CDR3 loop spans 13 amino acids.

This clone was seen only once. The chain combines TRBV5-4 with TRBJ2-5; 7 positions agree with TRBD1. This CDR3 spans 13 amino acids. V dropped 2 bases and J dropped 5; count of bases not matched to a gene: 3. CDR1 and CDR2 (germline): SGHNT, YYREEE (reference sequence). The CDR3 DNA follows: TGTGCCAGCAGCTTACAGGGGCTGGAGACCCAGTACTTC. This codes for CASSLQGLETQYF. Filled out from reference TRBV5-4 and TRBJ2-5, the complete variable domain reads ETGVTQSPTHLIKTRGQQVTLRCSSQSGHNTVSWYQQALGQGPQFIFQYYREEENGRGNFPPRFSGLQFPNYSSELNVNALELDDSALYLCASSLQGLETQYFGPGTRLLVL.

CDR3 in DNA: TGCAGCGTGGAGACAGGGGAGAAAGCTTTCTTT. It is translated as CSVETGEKAFF. This chain connects TRBV29-1 to TRBJ1-1; TRBD1 matches 8 bases. There are 11 residues in the CDR3. In germline, CDR1 is SQVTM, CDR2 ANQGSEA. J lost 9 bases, V lost 6 bases, and 6 bases had no gene match.

V gene TRBV7-9 combines with J gene TRBJ2-7; D is perhaps TRBD2 (5 bases). Trimming removed 2 bases from V and 0 bases from J, with 8 bases in between. Per the germline V gene, CDR1 is SEHNR and CDR2 is FQNEAQ (reference sequence). CDR3 length equals 14 residues. The CDR3 reads CASSLTSSSYEQYF. The CDR3 DNA reads as TGTGCCAGCAGCTTAACTAGTAGCTCCTACGAGCAGTACTTC.

The chain couples TRBV27 to TRBJ2-1; 12 bases agree with TRBD2. Germline V CDR1 and CDR2: MNHEY, SMNVEV (reference sequence). The V segment lost 5 bases and the J segment 7 bases; nucleotides outside the gene matches: 3. The CDR3 is 14 residues long. This CDR3 reads CASSGLAGRNEQFF. The DNA of the CDR3 is TGTGCCAGCAGTGGACTAGCGGGACGAAATGAGCAGTTCTTC.

The chain joins TRBV7-9 to TRBJ2-5; the match to TRBD2 covers 8 bases. Germline CDR1 is SEHNR and CDR2 is FQNEAQ (reference sequence). The V and J ends lost 5 bases and 1 base, in that order; junction bases with no gene match: 6. The CDR3 length is 15 residues. The CDR3 protein is CASSTTGGAQETQYF. Here the CDR3 DNA reads TGTGCCAGCAGCACAACCGGGGGGGCCCAAGAGACCCAGTACTTC.

The chain has TRBV5-1 and TRBJ2-7; 8 bases agree with TRBD2. Germline V gene sequence: CDR1 SGHRS, CDR2 YFSETQ. This CDR3 has 16 residues. The ends lost 2 bases at V and 4 bases at J; junction bases unmatched: 11. The CDR3 reads CASSLAQAGEGYEQYF. CDR3 DNA: TGCGCCAGCAGCTTAGCCCAAGCGGGAGAGGGGTACGAGCAGTACTTC.

This clone was detected once. The chain carries TRBV28 and TRBJ1-1, with 7 bases identical to TRBD1. In germline, CDR1 is MDHEN, CDR2 SYDVKM. The CDR3 consists of 16 residues. Trimming took 6 bases from V and 0 from J; bases not matched to a gene: 10. CDR3 nucleotides: TGTGCCAGCAGACCTACCCGGGACAGTATGAACACTGAAGCTTTCTTT. Its protein product is CASRPTRDSMNTEAFF.

This sequence joins TRBV6-5 and TRBJ1-1, with D unresolved. The CDR3 extends over 15 amino acids. From germline, CDR1 is MNHEY and CDR2 SVGAGI. V was cut by 2 bases and J by 1 base, with 11 bases left in between. In DNA, the CDR3 is TGTGCCAGCAGTTACGTAGGCGGTCCGAACACTGAAGCTTTCTTT. Residues: CASSYVGGPNTEAFF.

The chain has TRBV7-6 and TRBJ2-7; D is perhaps TRBD2 (5 bases). This CDR3 has 14 residues. Trimming shortened V by 5 bases and J by 3 bases, and 14 bases separated the two germline ends. Germline V gene sequence: CDR1 SGHVS, CDR2 FNYEAQ. The CDR3 sequence is CASSPGRRFYEQYF. For the CDR3, the DNA is TGTGCCAGCAGCCCAGGCAGGAGGTTCTACGAGCAGTACTTC.

V gene TRBV7-9 combines with J gene TRBJ1-3; 10 positions agree with TRBD1. Per the germline V gene, CDR1 is SEHNR and CDR2 is FQNEAQ (reference sequence). Trimming at V came to 5 bases and at J to 3 bases, leaving 7 bases not matched to a gene. This CDR3 is built from 16 residues. The DNA for the CDR3 is TGTGCCAGCAGCCTGGGACAGGGGATTGATGGAAACACCATATATTTT. This sequence encodes CASSLGQGIDGNTIYF. Together with reference TRBV7-9 and TRBJ1-3, the CDR3 gives the full variable domain: DTGVSQNPRHKITKRGQNVTFRCDPISEHNRLYWYRQTLGQGPEFLTYFQNEAQLEKSRLLSDRFSAERPKGSFSTLEIQRTEQGDSAMYLCASSLGQGIDGNTIYFGEGSWLTVV.

The chain has TRBV27 and TRBJ1-2; D perhaps matches TRBD1 (5 bases). CDR3 length: 14 amino acids. Trimming cost V 4 bases and J 4 bases, with 13 bases left between them. Germline V gives CDR1 MNHEY, CDR2 SMNVEV (reference sequence). CDR3: CASSSNRQVYGYTF. DNA for the CDR3: TGTGCCAGCAGTTCGAACAGGCAGGTCTATGGCTACACCTTC.

This clone was found once. The chain carries TRBV5-1 and TRBJ1-1, with 7 positions matching TRBD1. Germline CDR1 reads SGHRS; CDR2 reads YFSETQ. J gave up 4 bases and V 3 bases, and 3 bases lay outside the gene matches. CDR3 length: 13 amino acids. CDR3 DNA sequence: TGCGCCAGCAGCTCAACAGGGGTCACTGAAGCTTTCTTT. The encoded protein is CASSSTGVTEAFF. The complete variable domain, with remaining parts taken from reference TRBV5-1 and TRBJ1-1, reads KAGVTQTPRYLIKTRGQQVTLSCSPISGHRSVSWYQQTPGQGLQFLFEYFSETQRNKGNFPGRFSGRQFSNSRSEMNVSTLELGDSALYLCASSSTGVTEAFFGQGTRLTVV.

This clone was detected once. The chain is built from TRBV19 and TRBJ2-7; D might be TRBD1 (5 bases). The germline V gene encodes CDR1 LNHDA and CDR2 SQIVND (reference sequence). The V gene lost 3 bases and the J gene lost 4 bases, with 10 bases spanning the gap. This CDR3 comprises 13 residues. The CDR3: CASSMGPGYEQYF. In DNA, the CDR3 is TGTGCCAGTAGTATGGGGCCCGGGTACGAGCAGTACTTC.

This clone showed up just a few times. The chain carries TRBV5-4 and TRBJ2-1; 9 bases are a match to TRBD2. The germline CDR1 and CDR2 sequences are SGHNT and YYREEE (reference sequence). V dropped 4 bases and J dropped 8; count of bases not matched to a gene: 10. The CDR3 has 15 amino acids. The CDR3 nucleotides read TGTGCCAGCAGCCAACCGGGACTAGCTGGGGATGAGCAGTTCTTC. It yields the protein CASSQPGLAGDEQFF.

J is TRBJ1-1 and V is TRBV6-5; a weak D match, TRBD1 (6 bases). V was shortened by 4 bases and J by 3 bases, with 9 bases between the two germline ends. The CDR3 consists of 13 residues. Germline V CDR1 and CDR2: MNHEY, SVGAGI. Written as DNA, the CDR3 is TGTGCCAGCAGTTTGGACAGCTACACTGAAGCTTTCTTT. It codes for CASSLDSYTEAFF.

J is TRBJ2-1 and V is TRBV19, with 7 bases matching TRBD2. Germline values: CDR1 LNHDA, CDR2 SQIVND (reference sequence). Unmatched junction bases numbered 6, after V lost 5 bases and J lost 2 bases. This CDR3 comprises 15 residues. CDR3 coding DNA: TGTGCCAGTAGTCGGGGGGAATTGCCCTACAATGAGCAGTTCTTC. Translating it yields CASSRGELPYNEQFF.

The chain links TRBV28 to TRBJ2-3, with TRBD2 matching 13 bases. Germline V CDR1 and CDR2: MDHEN, SYDVKM. CDR3 length: 15 amino acids. Unmatched junction bases numbered 6, after V lost 6 bases and J lost 6 bases. This CDR3 is CASRTSGRGPDTQYF. CDR3 DNA: TGTGCCAGCAGAACTAGCGGGAGGGGTCCCGATACGCAGTATTTT.

The chain uses TRBV28 and TRBJ1-2, with 8 bases identical to TRBD1. With 6 bases clipped from V and 6 bases from J, the junction kept 6 bases outside the gene matches. The CDR3 length is 13 residues. Germline V gene data show CDR1 as MDHEN and CDR2 as SYDVKM. The CDR3 DNA is TGTGCCAGCAGCTTCGGACAGGGAGATGGCTACACCTTC. It encodes CASSFGQGDGYTF.

The J gene is TRBJ2-2, the V gene TRBV10-3; the match to TRBD2 covers 9 bases. V shed 4 bases, J shed 4 bases, and the junction held 4 bases outside the gene matches. Germline loops: CDR1 ENHRY, CDR2 SYGVKD. The CDR3 covers 15 residues. Here the CDR3 DNA reads TGTGCCATCAGTGTCGGCGGGGGGGGCACCGGGGAGCTGTTTTTT. Amino acid sequence: CAISVGGGGTGELFF.